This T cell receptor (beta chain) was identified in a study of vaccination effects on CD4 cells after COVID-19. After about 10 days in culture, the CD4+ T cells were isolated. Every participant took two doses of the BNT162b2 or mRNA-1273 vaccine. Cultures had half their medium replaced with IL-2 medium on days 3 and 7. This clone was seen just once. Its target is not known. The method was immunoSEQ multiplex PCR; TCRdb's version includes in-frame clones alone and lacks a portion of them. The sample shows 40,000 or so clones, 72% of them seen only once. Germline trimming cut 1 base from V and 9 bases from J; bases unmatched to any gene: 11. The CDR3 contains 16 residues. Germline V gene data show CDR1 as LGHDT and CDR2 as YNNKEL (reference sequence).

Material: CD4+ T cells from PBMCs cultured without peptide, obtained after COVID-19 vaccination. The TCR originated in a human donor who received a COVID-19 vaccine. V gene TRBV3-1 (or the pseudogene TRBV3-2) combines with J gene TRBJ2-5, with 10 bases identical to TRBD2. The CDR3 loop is CASSQVLAGANRAQYF. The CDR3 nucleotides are TGTGCCAGCAGCCAAGTTCTAGCGGGGGCAAATAGGGCCCAGTACTTC.